The 3 T cell receptor beta chains presented below share a single source sample, sequenced in a study of blood T cell repertoires in COVID-19. Clones were sequenced by immunoSEQ multiplex PCR, and TCRdb holds only the in-frame ones, with some missing. The top ten clones hold approximately 2.9% of a sample with over 90,000 clones, roughly 86% of them seen once. The sequenced material came from peripheral blood. The receptor source for this set is a man over 45 with active or convalescent COVID-19.

V is TRBV2 and J is TRBJ2-2, with D possibly matching TRBD1 (6 bases). Germline V gene sequence: CDR1 SNHLY, CDR2 FYNNEI. With 6 bases removed from V and 6 bases from J, the gap between germline ends came to 11 bases. The CDR3 covers 13 residues. The CDR3 is CASREQGAGELFF. CDR3 DNA sequence: TGTGCCAGCAGGGAACAGGGTGCCGGGGAGCTGTTTTTT.

The gene calls are TRBV6-1 and TRBJ2-6; D is possibly TRBD1 (6 bases). CDR1 is MNHNS, CDR2 SASEGT, per germline. The CDR3 extends over 17 amino acids. V shed 4 bases and J shed 0 bases, with 13 bases lying between them. CDR3 amino acids: CASSVGQGSSGANVLTF. The CDR3 DNA follows: TGTGCCAGCAGTGTAGGGCAGGGGAGCTCTGGGGCCAACGTCCTGACTTTC.

This sequence joins TRBV19 and TRBJ1-5; D might be TRBD1 (5 bases). CDR1 is LNHDA, CDR2 SQIVND, per germline (reference sequence). The CDR3 has 14 residues. V was cut by 4 bases and J by 0 bases, with 7 bases left in between. The CDR3 DNA reads TGTGCCAGTAGTAGCAGGGATAGCAATCAGCCCCAGCATTTT. It encodes CASSSRDSNQPQHF.